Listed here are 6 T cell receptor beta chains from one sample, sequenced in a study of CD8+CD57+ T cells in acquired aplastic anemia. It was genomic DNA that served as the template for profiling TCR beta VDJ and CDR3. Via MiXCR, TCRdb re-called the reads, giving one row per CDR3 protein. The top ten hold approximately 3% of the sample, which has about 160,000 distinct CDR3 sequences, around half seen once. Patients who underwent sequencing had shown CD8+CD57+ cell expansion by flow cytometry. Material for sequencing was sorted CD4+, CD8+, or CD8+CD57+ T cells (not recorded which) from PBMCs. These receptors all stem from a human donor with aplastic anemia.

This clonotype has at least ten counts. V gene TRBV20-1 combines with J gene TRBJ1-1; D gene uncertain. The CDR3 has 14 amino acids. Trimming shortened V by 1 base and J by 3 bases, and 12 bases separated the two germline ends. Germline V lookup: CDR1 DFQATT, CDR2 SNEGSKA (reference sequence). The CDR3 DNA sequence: TGCAGTGCTAGAGGAGATCGGGAGGACACTGAAGCTTTCTTT. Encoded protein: CSARGDREDTEAFF.

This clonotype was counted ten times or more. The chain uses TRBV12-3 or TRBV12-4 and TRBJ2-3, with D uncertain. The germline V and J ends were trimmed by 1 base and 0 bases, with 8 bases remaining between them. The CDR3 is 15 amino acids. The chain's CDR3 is CASSLVAVSTDTQYF. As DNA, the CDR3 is TGTGCCAGCAGTTTAGTGGCGGTAAGCACAGATACGCAGTATTTT.

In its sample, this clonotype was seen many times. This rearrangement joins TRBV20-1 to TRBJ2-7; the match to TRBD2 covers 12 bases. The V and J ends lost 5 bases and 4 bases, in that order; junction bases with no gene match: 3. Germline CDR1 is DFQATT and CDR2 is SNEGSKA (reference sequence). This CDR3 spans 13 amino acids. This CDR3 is CSAWGLAGYEQYF. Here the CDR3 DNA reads TGCAGTGCTTGGGGACTAGCGGGTTACGAGCAGTACTTC.

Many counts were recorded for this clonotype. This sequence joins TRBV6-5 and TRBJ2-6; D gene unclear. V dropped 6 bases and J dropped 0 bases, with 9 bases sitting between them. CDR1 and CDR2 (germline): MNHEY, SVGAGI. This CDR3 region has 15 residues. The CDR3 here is CASRTGNSGANVLTF. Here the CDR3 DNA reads TGTGCCAGCAGAACGGGTAACTCTGGGGCCAACGTCCTGACTTTC.

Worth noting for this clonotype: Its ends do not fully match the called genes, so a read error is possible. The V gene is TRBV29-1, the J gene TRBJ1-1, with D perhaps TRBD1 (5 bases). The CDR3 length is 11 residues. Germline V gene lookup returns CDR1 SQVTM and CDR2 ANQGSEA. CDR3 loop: CSVSTGPEASF. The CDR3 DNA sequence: TGCAGCGTTAGTACAGGACCTGAAGCTTCCTTT.

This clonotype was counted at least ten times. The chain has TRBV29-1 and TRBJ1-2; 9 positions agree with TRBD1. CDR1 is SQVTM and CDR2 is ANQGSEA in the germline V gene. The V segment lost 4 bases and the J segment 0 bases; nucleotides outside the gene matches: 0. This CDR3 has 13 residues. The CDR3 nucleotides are TGCAGCGTTGGACAGGGGGCTAACTATGGCTACACCTTC. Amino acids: CSVGQGANYGYTF.